This TCR beta chain was retrieved from a study of blood T cell repertoires in COVID-19. Across the whole study: From the United States, Italy and Spain came samples of acute and convalescent COVID-19. PBMCs, B-cell-depleted T cells, or T cells provided the cDNA or gDNA that made up the material.

Original processing notes: It was from reference gene primer amplification that nucleated cell counts were estimated. Assay used: immunoSEQ multiplex PCR; TCRdb lists only in-frame clones, some missing. V and J calls plus clone size are reproduced from that table; the DNA served to infer D and trimming. The sample comprises approximately 26,000 clones, around 87% of which are singletons, and about 13% rests with the top ten. The sample taken for sequencing was peripheral blood. The TCR was taken from a human donor in a cohort sampled during active COVID-19. The donor label of this sample is uncertain.

CDR3 in DNA: TGTGCCAGCACGGGACAGGCGAACACCGGGGAGCTGTTTTTT. Its protein product is CASTGQANTGELFF. J is TRBJ2-2 and V is TRBV2; 8 positions agree with TRBD1. J lost 0 bases, V lost 7 bases, and 1 base had no gene match. CDR1 SNHLY and CDR2 FYNNEI come from the germline V gene. CDR3 length equals 14 residues.